These T cell receptor beta chains were read from a single sample in a study of T-cell memory formation after mild COVID-19. TCRdb re-called the 5' RACE reads through MiXCR, storing one row per CDR3 protein. The sample contains roughly 600,000 distinct CDR3 sequences, approximately 18% of which appear only once. Sequencing used PBMCs or a T cell subset sorted from them (not recorded which). The receptors come from an adult woman who had mild COVID-19 (a few samples of this study predate the infection). Cell type and time point are not known. Both conserved end residues are part of each CDR3. D genes are given only for firm matches. Not all rows give a size; the values are once, few, many and, for expanded clones, a class.

size	V	D	J	DNA	CDR3
few	TRBV7-2	-	TRBJ2-1	TGTGCCAGCAGCTTAGAGCCTGGAGATAAGCAGTTCTTC	CASSLEPGDKQFF
-	TRBV11-2	TRBD1	TRBJ1-1	TGTGCCAGCAGCTTCGAAATGCACACCGGGACAGGGAAAGAAGCTTTCTTT	CASSFEMHTGTGKEAFF
few	TRBV15	TRBD2	TRBJ2-1	TGTGCCACCAGCAACCGACTAGCGGGAGGATATGAGCAGTTCTTC	CATSNRLAGGYEQFF
-	TRBV6-1	-	TRBJ2-7	TGTGCCAGCAGGCCCAGCAGGGACCCGGGATACGAGCAGTACTTC	CASRPSRDPGYEQYF
-	TRBV6-6	TRBD2	TRBJ2-5	TGTGCCAGCAGGAGGACTAGCGAAAACCAAGAGACCCAGTACTTC	CASRRTSENQETQYF
-	TRBV13	TRBD2	TRBJ2-5	TGTGCCAGCAGCCCACTACTGACTAGCGGGGACACAGAAGAGACCCAGTACTTC	CASSPLLTSGDTEETQYF
few	TRBV4-1	-	TRBJ1-1	TGCGCCAGCAGCCCACACCGGCAGGACACTGAAGCTTTCTTT	CASSPHRQDTEAFF
few	TRBV7-9	-	TRBJ2-5	TGTGCCAGCAGCTTATTGAACAGGGCCGGTGAGACCCAGTACTTC	CASSLLNRAGETQYF
-	TRBV3-1	-	TRBJ2-5	TGTGCCAGCAGCCAAGCAGGTCGGGCTCAAGAGACCCAGTACTTC	CASSQAGRAQETQYF
few	TRBV6-5	-	TRBJ2-7	TGTGCCAGCAGTCGAGTCGGGCTCGGGGCTGTGAACGAGCAGTACTTC	CASSRVGLGAVNEQYF
-	TRBV6-5	-	TRBJ2-1	TGTGCCAGCAGTTTGACTGAGCGGGCGCACAATGAGCAGTTCTTC	CASSLTERAHNEQFF
few	TRBV11-2	-	TRBJ2-6	TGTGCCAGCATCCGGAACTCTGGGGCCAACGTCCTGACTTTC	CASIRNSGANVLTF
few	TRBV28	-	TRBJ1-5	TGTGCCAGCAGTTTGGTCAGCAATCAGCCCCAGCATTTT	CASSLVSNQPQHF
-	TRBV5-1	-	TRBJ1-1	TGCGCCAGCAGCCTCTATACCGGGACACTGAACACTGAAGCTTTCTTT	CASSLYTGTLNTEAFF
-	TRBV5-1	-	TRBJ2-7	TGCGCCAGCAGCTTGAACCCTGGAGGTTCCTACGAGCAGTACTTC	CASSLNPGGSYEQYF
-	TRBV7-2	TRBD2	TRBJ2-7	TGTGCCAGCAGCTTCGGACTAGCGGGAGCCGAGCAGTACTTC	CASSFGLAGAEQYF
-	TRBV12-3/TRBV12-4	-	TRBJ2-2	TGTGCCAGCAGAGGGGGAGGTCGGACCGGGGAGCTGTTTTTT	CASRGGGRTGELFF
-	TRBV11-2	-	TRBJ2-2	TGTGCCAGCAGCTCCGGATGGAACACCGGGGAGCTGTTTTTT	CASSSGWNTGELFF
many	TRBV3-1	TRBD1	TRBJ2-1	TGTGCCAGCACCAACAGGGGTGAGCAGTTCTTC	CASTNRGEQFF
-	TRBV20-1	TRBD1	TRBJ1-1	TGCAGTGCTATGAGGCAGGGGGGTCCTGAAGCTTTCTTT	CSAMRQGGPEAFF
-	TRBV29-1	-	TRBJ1-1	TGCAGCGTTGTCAGGGCAGGGGCCGACATCGGCACTGAAGCTTTCTTT	CSVVRAGADIGTEAFF
-	TRBV24-1	-	TRBJ1-1	TGTGCCACCAGGTTGACAGGGAACACTGAAGCTTTCTTT	CATRLTGNTEAFF
-	TRBV7-6	TRBD1	TRBJ2-3	TGTGCCAGCAGCTCCCGGGACAGGGAGGCAGATACGCAGTATTTT	CASSSRDREADTQYF
-	TRBV9	TRBD1	TRBJ2-1	TGTGCCAGCAGCCCTCGTCCCGGGACAGGGATAAATGAGCAGTTCTTC	CASSPRPGTGINEQFF
few	TRBV6-5	-	TRBJ1-4	TGTGCCAGCAGACGACAGCCAAATGAAAAACTGTTTTTT	CASRRQPNEKLFF
few	TRBV2	-	TRBJ2-3	TGTGCCAGCAGTGAAAGGTCAGGGTTTGCAGATACGCAGTATTTT	CASSERSGFADTQYF